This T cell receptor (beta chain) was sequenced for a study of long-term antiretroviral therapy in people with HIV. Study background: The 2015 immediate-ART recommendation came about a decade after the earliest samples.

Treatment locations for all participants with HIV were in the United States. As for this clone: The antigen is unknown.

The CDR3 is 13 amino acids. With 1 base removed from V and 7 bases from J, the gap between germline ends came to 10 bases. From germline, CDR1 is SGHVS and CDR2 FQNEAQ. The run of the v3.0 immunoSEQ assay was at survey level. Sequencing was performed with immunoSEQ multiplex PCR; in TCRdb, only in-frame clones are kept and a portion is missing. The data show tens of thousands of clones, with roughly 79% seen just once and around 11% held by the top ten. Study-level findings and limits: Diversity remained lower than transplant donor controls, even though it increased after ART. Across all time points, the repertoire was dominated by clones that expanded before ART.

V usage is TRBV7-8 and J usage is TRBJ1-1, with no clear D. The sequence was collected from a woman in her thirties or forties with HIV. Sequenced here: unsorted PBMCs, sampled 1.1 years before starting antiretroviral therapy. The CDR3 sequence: CASSLGGEIEAFF. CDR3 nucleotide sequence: TGTGCCAGCAGCTTAGGAGGCGAAATTGAAGCTTTCTTT.